This entry describes one TCR beta chain. This CDR3 has 14 residues. CDR1 SGHTA and CDR2 FQGNSA come from the germline V gene. The V and J ends lost 6 bases and 8 bases respectively, with 16 bases between them. This record comes from a study of blood T cell repertoires in COVID-19. About the study: Donors of Cohort 3 who recovered were those that had two negative PCRs, clearance, or symptom resolution.

The protocol was immunoSEQ multiplex PCR, while the TCRdb copy is restricted to in-frame clones and leaves out a portion. The table has more than 300,000 clones, 87% seen once. Sequencing was done on a sample of PBMCs or T cells enriched from blood (not recorded which). This chain connects TRBV7-2 to TRBJ2-2, with D maybe TRBD2 (6 bases). This receptor was identified in a man in his forties in a cohort exposed to, infected with or recovered from COVID-19 (not recorded which). The CDR3 region is CASRPTFLAGELFF. The CDR3 coding sequence is TGTGCCAGCAGACCCACCTTCCTAGCGGGGGAGCTGTTTTTT. The entire variable domain, with the rest obtained from reference TRBV7-2 and TRBJ2-2, is as follows: GAGVSQSPSNKVTEKGKDVELRCDPISGHTALYWYRQSLGQGLEFLIYFQGNSAPDKSGLPSDRFSAERTGGSVSTLTIQRTQQEDSAVYLCASRPTFLAGELFFGEGSRLTVL.